Described below is a single T cell receptor (beta chain) sequence and its context. These data come from a study of blood T cell repertoires in COVID-19. Background on the study: Acute-phase and convalescent COVID-19 samples originated in the United States, Italy and Spain.

Participants came from about two dozen US areas, aged roughly 18 to 100 years. In the original workflow: Estimation of nucleated cell counts was performed using reference gene primer amplification. The protocol was immunoSEQ multiplex PCR, while the TCRdb copy is restricted to in-frame clones and leaves out a portion. Clone size and V and J calls were adopted from that table, with D and trimming inferred from the DNA. The repertoire holds about 220,000 clones, with 86% as singletons. Germline V gives CDR1 MNHEY, CDR2 SMNVEV (reference sequence). The CDR3 sequence is 16 residues long. Trimming removed 8 bases at V and 2 bases at J, with 16 bases between.

The sequencing sample was made of PBMCs or T cells enriched from blood (not recorded which). The sequence derives from a woman aged 40 to 49 with acute COVID-19. This sequence joins TRBV27 and TRBJ2-6; D is possibly TRBD1 (6 bases). The CDR3 nucleotides are TGTGCCAGCGGACAAACAGGGCTAACTGGGGCCAACGTCCTGACTTTC. Its translation is CASGQTGLTGANVLTF. The variable domain in full, completed from reference TRBV27 and TRBJ2-6, reads EAQVTQNPRYLITVTGKKLTVTCSQNMNHEYMSWYRQDPGLGLRQIYYSMNVEVTDKGDVPEGYKVSRKEKRNFPLILESPSPNQTSLYFCASGQTGLTGANVLTFGAGSRLTVL.